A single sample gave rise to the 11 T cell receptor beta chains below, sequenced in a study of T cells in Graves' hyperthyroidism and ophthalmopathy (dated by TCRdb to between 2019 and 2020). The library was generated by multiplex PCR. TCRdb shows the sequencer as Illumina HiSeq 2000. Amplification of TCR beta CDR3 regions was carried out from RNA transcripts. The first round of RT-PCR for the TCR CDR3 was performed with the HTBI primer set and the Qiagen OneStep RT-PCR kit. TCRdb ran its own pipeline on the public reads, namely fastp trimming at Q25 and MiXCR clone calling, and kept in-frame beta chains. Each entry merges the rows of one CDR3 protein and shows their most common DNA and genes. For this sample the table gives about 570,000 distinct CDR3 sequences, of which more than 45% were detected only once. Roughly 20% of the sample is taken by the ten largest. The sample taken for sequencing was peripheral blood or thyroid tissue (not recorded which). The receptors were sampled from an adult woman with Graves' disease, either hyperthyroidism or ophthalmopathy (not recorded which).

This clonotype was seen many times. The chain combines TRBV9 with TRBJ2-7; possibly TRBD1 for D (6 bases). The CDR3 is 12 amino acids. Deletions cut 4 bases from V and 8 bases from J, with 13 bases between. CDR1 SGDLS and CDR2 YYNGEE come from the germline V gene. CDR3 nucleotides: TGTGCCAGCAGCAACGGACAGACCCAGCAGTACTTC. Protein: CASSNGQTQQYF.

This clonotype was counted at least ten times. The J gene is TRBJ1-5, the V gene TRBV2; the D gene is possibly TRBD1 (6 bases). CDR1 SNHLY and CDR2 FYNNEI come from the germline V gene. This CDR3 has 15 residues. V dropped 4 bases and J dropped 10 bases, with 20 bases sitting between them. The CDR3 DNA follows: TGTGCCAGCAGTGGAAATTGGGGGGCGCTGGGACCCCAGCATTTT. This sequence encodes CASSGNWGALGPQHF.

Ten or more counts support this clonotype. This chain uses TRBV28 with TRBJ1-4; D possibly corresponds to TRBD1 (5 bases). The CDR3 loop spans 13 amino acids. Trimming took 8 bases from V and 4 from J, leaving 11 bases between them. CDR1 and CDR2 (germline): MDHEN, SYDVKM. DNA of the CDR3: TGTGCCAGCTCCGACAGCAATAATGAAAAACTGTTTTTT. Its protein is CASSDSNNEKLFF.

In DNA, the CDR3 is TGTGCCAGTAGTGAAGGACAGTGGAAGGGGAATCAGCCCCAGCATTTT. This translates into CASSEGQWKGNQPQHF. V is TRBV19 and J is TRBJ1-5, with a weak D call TRBD1 (6 bases). Germline-derived CDR1 and CDR2 are LNHDA and SQIVND (reference sequence). The CDR3 extends over 16 amino acids. Deletions cut 5 bases from V and 4 bases from J, with 18 bases between.

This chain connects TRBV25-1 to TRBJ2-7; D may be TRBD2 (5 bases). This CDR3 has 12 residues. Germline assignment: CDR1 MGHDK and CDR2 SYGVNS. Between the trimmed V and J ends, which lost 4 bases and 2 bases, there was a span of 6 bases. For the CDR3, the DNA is TGTGCCAGCAGTGCTAGCCCCTACGAGCAGTACTTC. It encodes CASSASPYEQYF.

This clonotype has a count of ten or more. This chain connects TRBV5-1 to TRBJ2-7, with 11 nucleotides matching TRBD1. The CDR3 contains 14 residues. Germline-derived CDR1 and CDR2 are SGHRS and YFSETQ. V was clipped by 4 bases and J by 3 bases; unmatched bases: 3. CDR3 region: CASSTGQGDYEQYF. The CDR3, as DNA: TGCGCCAGCAGCACGGGACAGGGGGACTACGAGCAGTACTTC.

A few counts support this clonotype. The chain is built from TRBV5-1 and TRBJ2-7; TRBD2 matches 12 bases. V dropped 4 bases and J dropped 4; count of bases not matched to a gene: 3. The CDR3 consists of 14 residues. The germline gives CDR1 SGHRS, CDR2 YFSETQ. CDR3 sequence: CASSHGTSGYEQYF. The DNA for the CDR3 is TGCGCCAGCAGCCACGGGACTAGCGGGTACGAGCAGTACTTC.

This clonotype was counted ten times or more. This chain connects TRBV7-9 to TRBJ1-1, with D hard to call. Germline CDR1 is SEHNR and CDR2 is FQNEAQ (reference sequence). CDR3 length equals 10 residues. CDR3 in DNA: TGTGTCGCGAGAGACACTGAAGCTTTCTTT. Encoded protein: CVARDTEAFF.

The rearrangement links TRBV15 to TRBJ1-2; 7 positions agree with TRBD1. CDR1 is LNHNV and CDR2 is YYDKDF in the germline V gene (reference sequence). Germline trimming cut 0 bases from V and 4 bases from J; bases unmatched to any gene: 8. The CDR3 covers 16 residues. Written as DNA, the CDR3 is TGTGCCACCAGCAGAGATTTTGGGACAGCGGGCTATGGCTACACCTTC. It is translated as CATSRDFGTAGYGYTF.

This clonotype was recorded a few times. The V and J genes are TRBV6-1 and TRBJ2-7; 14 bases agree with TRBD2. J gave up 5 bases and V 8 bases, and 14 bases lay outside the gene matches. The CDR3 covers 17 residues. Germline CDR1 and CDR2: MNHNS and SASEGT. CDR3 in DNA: TGTGCCAGCGCTGCTTTTAAGACTAGCGGGAGGGCCAACGAGCAGTACTTC. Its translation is CASAAFKTSGRANEQYF.

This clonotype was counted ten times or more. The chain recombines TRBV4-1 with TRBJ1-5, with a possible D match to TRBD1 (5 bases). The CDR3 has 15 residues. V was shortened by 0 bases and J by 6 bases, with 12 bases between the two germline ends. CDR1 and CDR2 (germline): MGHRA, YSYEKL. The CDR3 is CASSQEGREGQPQHF. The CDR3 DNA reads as TGCGCCAGCAGCCAAGAGGGCAGGGAAGGTCAGCCCCAGCATTTT.